The 26 T cell receptor beta chains listed next were all sequenced from one sample in a study of cytomegalovirus exposure and HLA in healthy donors. In the PCR, 60 Vbeta and 13 Jbeta primers were used. TCRdb's copy holds only in-frame clones and misses some; the assay was immunoSEQ multiplex PCR. The sample contains 150,000 to 200,000 clones, 81% of which appear only once. Sequenced input: PBMCs. The source of these receptors is a young man in good health and CMV-seronegative.

The chain employs TRBV11-2 and TRBJ2-4; tentative D call: TRBD2 (6 bases). Germline CDR1 reads SGHAT; CDR2 reads FQNNGV. Trimming took off 5 bases at V and 6 bases at J, with 17 bases between the two ends. The CDR3 is 15 residues long. The CDR3 reads CASSPYGGTLNIQYF. DNA of the CDR3: TGTGCCAGCAGCCCCTATGGGGGGACCCTAAACATTCAGTACTTC.

This clone was observed a single time. The rearrangement uses TRBV6-5 and TRBJ2-7; 8 bases map to TRBD1. The V gene end was trimmed by 5 bases and the J gene end by 4 bases; junction bases not matched to a gene: 7. Germline assignment: CDR1 MNHEY and CDR2 SVGAGI. The CDR3 length is 14 residues. CDR3 sequence reads: CASSPGQERYEQYF. The CDR3 DNA is TGTGCCAGCAGTCCGGGACAGGAGAGATACGAGCAGTACTTC.

The table lists this clone with a few counts. The rearrangement joins TRBV9 to TRBJ2-2; 8 bases map to TRBD1. J gave up 4 bases and V 3 bases, and 2 bases lay outside the gene matches. The V gene's germline CDR1 is SGDLS and CDR2 YYNGEE. CDR3 size: 14 residues. In DNA, the CDR3 is TGTGCCAGCAGCGCAACAGGGGGCACCGGGGAGCTGTTTTTT. Its protein is CASSATGGTGELFF. Full variable domain (outside the CDR3, taken from reference TRBV9 and TRBJ2-2): DSGVTQTPKHLITATGQRVTLRCSPRSGDLSVYWYQQSLDQGLQFLIQYYNGEERAKGNILERFSAQQFPDLHSELNLSSLELGDSALYFCASSATGGTGELFFGEGSRLTVL.

The CDR3 DNA reads TGTGCCAGCAGCTCTACCATCAGACTACCGCTTCCCTCCTACGAGCAGTACTTC. Protein: CASSSTIRLPLPSYEQYF. This sequence joins TRBV7-2 and TRBJ2-7, with D possibly TRBD2 on 5 matching bases. Per germline, CDR1 SGHTA and CDR2 FQGNSA. The CDR3 has 18 amino acids. The germline V and J ends were trimmed by 4 bases and 0 bases, with 22 bases remaining between them.

V usage is TRBV30 and J usage is TRBJ1-2; perhaps TRBD1 as D (6 bases). CDR3 size: 13 residues. The V gene lost 0 bases and the J gene lost 3 bases, with 8 bases spanning the gap. Looked up from germline, CDR1 is GTSNPN and CDR2 is SVGIG (reference sequence). CDR3 sequence: CAWSVQGDYGYTF. The CDR3, as DNA: TGTGCCTGGAGTGTACAGGGAGACTATGGCTACACCTTC.

The V call is TRBV2, the J call TRBJ2-2; 12 bases match TRBD2. Trimming removed 7 bases from V and 5 bases from J; junction bases left unmatched: 17. The germline V gene has CDR1 SNHLY and CDR2 FYNNEI. The CDR3 runs to 19 residues. CDR3 loop: CASIAERSLAGGPTGELFF. Here the CDR3 DNA reads TGTGCCAGCATAGCAGAGCGATCCCTAGCGGGGGGGCCAACCGGGGAGCTGTTTTTT.

V and J are TRBV9 and TRBJ1-2; 12 positions agree with TRBD1. The CDR3 extends over 17 amino acids. The germline CDR1 and CDR2 sequences are SGDLS and YYNGEE. J gave up 2 bases and V 4 bases, and 9 bases lay outside the gene matches. CDR3 DNA sequence: TGTGCCAGCAGCACACCGGGGGGACAGGGGGCCAACTATGGCTACACCTTC. Encoded protein: CASSTPGGQGANYGYTF.

The genes are TRBV7-9 and TRBJ2-3; a weak D match, TRBD1 (5 bases). Germline assignment: CDR1 SEHNR and CDR2 FQNEAQ (reference sequence). With 7 bases removed from V and 7 bases from J, the gap between germline ends came to 27 bases. The CDR3 consists of 17 residues. CDR3 residues: CASTLPNIAPGLNTQYF. The CDR3 DNA sequence: TGTGCCAGCACCCTCCCCAATATTGCCCCAGGGTTGAATACGCAGTATTTT.

The chain has TRBV27 and TRBJ2-2; D might be TRBD1 (5 bases). The CDR3 is 18 amino acids. The germline V and J ends were trimmed by 6 bases and 1 base, with 21 bases remaining between them. Germline V CDR1 and CDR2: MNHEY, SMNVEV (reference sequence). CDR3 in amino acids: CASRRMAGQSMNTGELFF. CDR3 nucleotide sequence: TGTGCCAGCAGGAGAATGGCAGGGCAAAGTATGAACACCGGGGAGCTGTTTTTT.

The genes are TRBV2 and TRBJ2-7, with 10 positions matching TRBD1. Germline V gene lookup returns CDR1 SNHLY and CDR2 FYNNEI. The V gene end was trimmed by 6 bases and the J gene end by 7 bases; junction bases not matched to a gene: 9. The CDR3 spans 14 residues. CDR3 DNA: TGTGCCAGCAGCTACGACAGGGGGCTGAGGGAGCAGTACTTC. This translates into CASSYDRGLREQYF.

This rearrangement joins TRBV20-1 to TRBJ2-5; D gene ambiguous. CDR3 size: 10 residues. Per the germline V gene, CDR1 is DFQATT and CDR2 is SNEGSKA (reference sequence). Trimming stripped 3 bases from V and 5 bases from J, with 4 bases between. CDR3 sequence: CSARRETQYF. For the CDR3, the DNA is TGCAGTGCTAGGCGGGAGACCCAGTACTTC.

This clone was observed a handful of times. This chain uses TRBV15 with TRBJ1-3; the D gene is possibly TRBD1 (5 bases). V was shortened by 0 bases and J by 0 bases, with 9 bases between the two germline ends. Germline values: CDR1 LNHNV, CDR2 YYDKDF (reference sequence). This CDR3 is built from 16 residues. In nucleotides, the CDR3 is TGTGCCACCAGCAGAGAAGGGGTGAACTCTGGAAACACCATATATTTT. Translated: CATSREGVNSGNTIYF.

The chain recombines TRBV2 with TRBJ1-6; D is possibly TRBD1 (6 bases). The ends were cut back, 5 bases at V and 4 bases at J, with 12 bases in the middle. This CDR3 is 15 amino acids long. Germline V gene lookup returns CDR1 SNHLY and CDR2 FYNNEI. The CDR3, as DNA: TGTGCCAGCAGTTCCCCGGGACATTATAATTCACCCCTCCACTTT. It specifies CASSSPGHYNSPLHF.

V usage is TRBV27 and J usage is TRBJ2-1, with 9 bases matching TRBD2. CDR3 length equals 16 residues. The V segment lost 2 bases and the J segment 7 bases; nucleotides outside the gene matches: 9. Germline CDR1 is MNHEY and CDR2 is SMNVEV (reference sequence). CDR3 residues: CASSLLGGRARNEQFF. In DNA, the CDR3 is TGTGCCAGCAGTTTACTCGGCGGGAGGGCCAGGAATGAGCAGTTCTTC.

The DNA of the CDR3 is TGTGCCAGTAGCTTACAGGGGGTCACTGAAGCTTTCTTT. Translation: CASSLQGVTEAFF. The V and J genes are TRBV19 and TRBJ1-1; 8 bases are shared with TRBD1. Germline V CDR1 and CDR2: LNHDA, SQIVND (reference sequence). Trimming removed 6 bases from V and 4 bases from J; junction bases left unmatched: 4. This CDR3 is built from 13 residues.

This chain links TRBV21-1 with TRBJ2-2; the D call TRBD1 from the table was never checked on the DNA. TRBV21-1 constitutes a pseudogene. This CDR3 spans 16 amino acids. CDR3 in DNA: TGTGCCAGCATTTCCCGGACAGGGGCGAACACCGGGGAGCTGTTTTTT. Translated: CASISRTGANTGELFF.

This chain uses TRBV27 with TRBJ1-2, with D possibly being TRBD1 (5 bases). The germline V and J ends were trimmed by 2 bases and 4 bases, with 17 bases remaining between them. CDR1 is MNHEY and CDR2 is SMNVEV in the germline V gene (reference sequence). The CDR3 covers 16 residues. CDR3 region: CASSLILASGLYGYTF. In DNA, the CDR3 is TGTGCCAGCAGTTTAATTTTGGCGTCAGGGCTCTATGGCTACACCTTC.

This chain uses TRBV27 with TRBJ1-1, with 7 bases aligning to TRBD1. The ends lost 0 bases at V and 1 base at J; junction bases unmatched: 5. Looked up from germline, CDR1 is MNHEY and CDR2 is SMNVEV (reference sequence). This CDR3 is built from 16 residues. CDR3 coding DNA: TGTGCCAGCAGTTTATCGGGACAGACCTCGAACACTGAAGCTTTCTTT. Its translation is CASSLSGQTSNTEAFF.

V gene TRBV4-1 combines with J gene TRBJ2-3; 14 bases align to TRBD2. The CDR3 loop spans 18 amino acids. Germline CDR1 MGHRA, CDR2 YSYEKL. J gave up 5 bases and V 0 bases, and 7 bases lay outside the gene matches. This CDR3 reads CASSQDRLAGGSGDTQYF. DNA of the CDR3: TGCGCCAGCAGCCAAGATAGACTAGCGGGGGGGTCAGGAGATACGCAGTATTTT.

This sequence joins TRBV9 and TRBJ2-3; TRBD2 matches 9 bases. V gave up 0 bases and J gave up 2 bases; unmatched junction bases: 10. CDR3 length equals 18 residues. Germline lookup yields CDR1 SGDLS and CDR2 YYNGEE. CDR3 sequence: CASSVEGGGARDTDTQYF. Written as DNA, the CDR3 is TGTGCCAGCAGCGTAGAGGGCGGGGGGGCCCGAGACACAGATACGCAGTATTTT.

CDR3: CSAKDGDYGYTF. CDR3 coding DNA: TGCAGCGCAAAGGACGGGGACTATGGCTACACCTTC. V gene TRBV29-1 combines with J gene TRBJ1-2; no firm D call. Trimming removed 7 bases at V and 3 bases at J, with 12 bases between. Germline V gene lookup returns CDR1 SQVTM and CDR2 ANQGSEA. The CDR3 has 12 residues.

The gene calls are TRBV19 and TRBJ2-5, with D possibly matching TRBD2 (7 bases). The V gene's germline CDR1 is LNHDA and CDR2 SQIVND (reference sequence). The ends were cut back, 9 bases at V and 3 bases at J, with 17 bases in the middle. This CDR3 has 14 amino acids. The CDR3 region is CASTGGRGKETQYF. Written as DNA, the CDR3 is TGTGCCAGCACCGGAGGGAGGGGGAAAGAGACCCAGTACTTC.

CDR3 in DNA: TGTGCCAGCAGCGCGGACCCCAACAGGGTAGGTGGGCAGCCCCAGCATTTT. This gives the protein CASSADPNRVGGQPQHF. This sequence joins TRBV9 and TRBJ1-5, with a weak D call TRBD1 (6 bases). The CDR3 extends over 17 amino acids. Germline V gene data show CDR1 as SGDLS and CDR2 as YYNGEE. V was shortened by 3 bases and J by 7 bases, with 23 bases between the two germline ends. The full variable domain, in which reference TRBV9 and TRBJ1-5 provide the parts outside the CDR3, is DSGVTQTPKHLITATGQRVTLRCSPRSGDLSVYWYQQSLDQGLQFLIQYYNGEERAKGNILERFSAQQFPDLHSELNLSSLELGDSALYFCASSADPNRVGGQPQHFGDGTRLSIL.

This chain connects TRBV5-6 to TRBJ1-6, with 10 bases that match TRBD1. Germline V gene sequence: CDR1 SGHDT, CDR2 YYEEEE. The CDR3 consists of 17 residues. J was trimmed by 4 bases and V by 4 bases; bases with no gene match: 8. CDR3 protein: CASSLWTGGSYNSPLHF. DNA of the CDR3: TGTGCCAGCAGCCTCTGGACAGGGGGGTCATATAATTCACCCCTCCACTTT.

V and J are TRBV19 and TRBJ2-1; TRBD2 matches 9 bases. Trimming took 1 base from V and 7 from J; bases not matched to a gene: 8. The CDR3 extends over 16 amino acids. The germline gives CDR1 LNHDA, CDR2 SQIVND (reference sequence). The CDR3 reads CASSIGLRLAVNEQFF. The CDR3 DNA reads as TGTGCCAGTAGTATAGGTTTAAGACTAGCGGTTAATGAGCAGTTCTTC. Drawing the rest from reference TRBV19 and TRBJ2-1, the complete variable domain is DGGITQSPKYLFRKEGQNVTLSCEQNLNHDAMYWYRQDPGQGLRLIYYSQIVNDFQKGDIAEGYSVSREKKESFPLTVTSAQKNPTAFYLCASSIGLRLAVNEQFFGPGTRLTVL.

CDR3 coding DNA: TGTGCCAGCAGTACGTCAGCGGGAGGGATGGAGACCCAGTACTTC. Amino acid sequence: CASSTSAGGMETQYF. The chain recombines TRBV2 with TRBJ2-5, with TRBD2 matching over 10 bases. Per germline, CDR1 SNHLY and CDR2 FYNNEI. The CDR3 loop spans 15 amino acids. V was pared by 5 bases and J by 5 bases, with 8 bases of the junction left unmatched.